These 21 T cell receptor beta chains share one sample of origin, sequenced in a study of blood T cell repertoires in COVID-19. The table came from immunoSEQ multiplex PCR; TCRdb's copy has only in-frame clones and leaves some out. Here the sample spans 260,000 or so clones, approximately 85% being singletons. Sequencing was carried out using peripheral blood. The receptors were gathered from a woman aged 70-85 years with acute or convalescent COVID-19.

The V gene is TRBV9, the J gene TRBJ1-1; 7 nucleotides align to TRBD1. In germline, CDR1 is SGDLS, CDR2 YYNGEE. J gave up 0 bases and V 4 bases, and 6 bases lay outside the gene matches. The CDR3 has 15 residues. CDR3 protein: CASSPSTGMNTEAFF. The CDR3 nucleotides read TGTGCCAGCAGCCCGTCGACAGGGATGAACACTGAAGCTTTCTTT.

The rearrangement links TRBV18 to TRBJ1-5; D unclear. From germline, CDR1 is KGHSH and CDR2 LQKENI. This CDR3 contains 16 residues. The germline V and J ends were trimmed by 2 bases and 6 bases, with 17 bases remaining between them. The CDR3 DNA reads TGTGCCAGCTCACCATCCGGTGGAGGTATAGGTCAGCCCCAGCATTTT. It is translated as CASSPSGGGIGQPQHF.

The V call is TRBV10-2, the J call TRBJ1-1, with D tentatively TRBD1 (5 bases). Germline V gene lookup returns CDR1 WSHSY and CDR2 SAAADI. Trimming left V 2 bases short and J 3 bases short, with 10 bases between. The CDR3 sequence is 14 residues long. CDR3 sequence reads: CASSEQGGYTEAFF. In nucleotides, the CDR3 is TGCGCCAGCAGTGAGCAGGGAGGGTACACTGAAGCTTTCTTT.

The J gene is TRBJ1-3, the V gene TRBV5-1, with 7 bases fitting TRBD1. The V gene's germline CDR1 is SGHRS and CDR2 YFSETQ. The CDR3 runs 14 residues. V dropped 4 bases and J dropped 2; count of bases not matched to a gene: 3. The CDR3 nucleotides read TGCGCCAGCAGCGTACAGGGGACTGGAAACACCATATATTTT. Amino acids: CASSVQGTGNTIYF.

CDR3 protein: CAISQQGKGNEKLFF. The CDR3 DNA sequence: TGTGCCATCAGTCAACAGGGGAAGGGTAATGAAAAACTGTTTTTT. The chain joins TRBV10-3 to TRBJ1-4; 7 nucleotides agree with TRBD1. V shed 5 bases, J shed 4 bases, and the junction held 7 bases outside the gene matches. The germline V gene has CDR1 ENHRY and CDR2 SYGVKD. The CDR3 spans 15 residues.

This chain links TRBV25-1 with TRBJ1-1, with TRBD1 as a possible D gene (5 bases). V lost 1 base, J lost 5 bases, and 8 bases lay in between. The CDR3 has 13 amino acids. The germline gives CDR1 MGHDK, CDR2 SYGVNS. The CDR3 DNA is TGTGCCAGCAGTGAATTGGGGGGGACTGAAGCTTTCTTT. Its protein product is CASSELGGTEAFF.

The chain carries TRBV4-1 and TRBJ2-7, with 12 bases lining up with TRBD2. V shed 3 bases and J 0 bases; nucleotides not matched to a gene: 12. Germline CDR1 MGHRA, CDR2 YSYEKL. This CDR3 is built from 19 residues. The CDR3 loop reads CASSQPPGLAGRSSYEQYF. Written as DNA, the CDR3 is TGCGCCAGCAGCCAGCCTCCGGGACTAGCGGGTCGTAGCTCCTACGAGCAGTACTTC.

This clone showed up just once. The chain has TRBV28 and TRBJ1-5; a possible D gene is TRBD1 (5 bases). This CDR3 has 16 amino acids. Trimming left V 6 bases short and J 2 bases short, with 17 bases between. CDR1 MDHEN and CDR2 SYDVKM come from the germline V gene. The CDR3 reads CASSPRGGNGNQPQHF. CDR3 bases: TGTGCCAGCAGCCCCCGCGGGGGAAACGGCAATCAGCCCCAGCATTTT.

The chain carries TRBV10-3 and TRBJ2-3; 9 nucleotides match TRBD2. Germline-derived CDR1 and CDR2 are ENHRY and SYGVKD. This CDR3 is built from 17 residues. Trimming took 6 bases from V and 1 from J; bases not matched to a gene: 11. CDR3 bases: TGTGCCATCAGGACTAGCGGATCCGGTTACGGCACAGATACGCAGTATTTT. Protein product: CAIRTSGSGYGTDTQYF.

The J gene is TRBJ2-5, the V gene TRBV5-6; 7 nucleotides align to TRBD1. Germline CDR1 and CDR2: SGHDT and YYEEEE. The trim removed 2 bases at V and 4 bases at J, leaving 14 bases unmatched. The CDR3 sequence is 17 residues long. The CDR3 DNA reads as TGTGCCAGCAGCTTACCCCCCCCCGGGACAGTGGCAGAGACCCAGTACTTC. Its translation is CASSLPPPGTVAETQYF.

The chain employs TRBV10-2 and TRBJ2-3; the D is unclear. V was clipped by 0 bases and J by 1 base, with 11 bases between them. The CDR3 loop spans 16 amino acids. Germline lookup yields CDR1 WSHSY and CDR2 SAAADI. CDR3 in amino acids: CASSESTLLGTDTQYF. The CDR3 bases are TGCGCCAGCAGTGAGTCTACTCTACTTGGCACAGATACGCAGTATTTT.

CDR3 DNA: TGTGCCACCAGCAGAGAGGGAGGGGGCACTGAAGCTTTCTTT. This gives the protein CATSREGGGTEAFF. This chain links TRBV15 with TRBJ1-1, with D tentatively TRBD1 (6 bases). The CDR3 is made up of 14 amino acids. V shed 0 bases and J shed 4 bases, with 9 bases lying between them. Looked up from germline, CDR1 is LNHNV and CDR2 is YYDKDF (reference sequence).

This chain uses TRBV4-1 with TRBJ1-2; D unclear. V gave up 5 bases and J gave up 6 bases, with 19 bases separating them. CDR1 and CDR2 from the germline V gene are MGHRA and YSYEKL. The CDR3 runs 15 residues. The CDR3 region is CASSLDQSRRDGYTF. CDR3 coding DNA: TGCGCCAGCAGCTTAGACCAATCCCGCCGGGATGGCTACACCTTC.

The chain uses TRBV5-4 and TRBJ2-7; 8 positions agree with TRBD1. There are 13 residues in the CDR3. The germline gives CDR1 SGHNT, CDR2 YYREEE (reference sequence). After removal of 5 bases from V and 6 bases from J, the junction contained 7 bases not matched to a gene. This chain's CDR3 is CASSGDRLREQYF. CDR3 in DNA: TGTGCCAGCAGTGGGGACAGGCTTCGCGAGCAGTACTTC.

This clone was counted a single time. In nucleotides, the CDR3 is TGTGCCAGCAGCTCCGGGACTTTCCGGGGTGAAGCTTTCTTT. This gives the protein CASSSGTFRGEAFF. The chain is built from TRBV6-2 or TRBV6-3 and TRBJ1-1, with D maybe TRBD1 (5 bases). Trimming left V 6 bases short and J 7 bases short, with 18 bases between. The CDR3 sequence is 14 residues long. Germline V gene lookup returns CDR1 MNHEY and CDR2 SVGEGT.

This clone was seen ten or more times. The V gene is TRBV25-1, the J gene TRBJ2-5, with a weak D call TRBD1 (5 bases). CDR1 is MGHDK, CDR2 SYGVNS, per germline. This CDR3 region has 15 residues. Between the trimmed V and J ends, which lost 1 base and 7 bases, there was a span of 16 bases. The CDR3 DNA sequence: TGTGCCAGCAGTGAATTTAAGGGGCCGGTTGTGACCCAGTACTTC. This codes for CASSEFKGPVVTQYF. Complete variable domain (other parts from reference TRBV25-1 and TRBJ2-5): EADIYQTPRYLVIGTGKKITLECSQTMGHDKMYWYQQDPGMELHLIHYSYGVNSTEKGDLSSESTVSRIRTEHFPLTLESARPSHTSQYLCASSEFKGPVVTQYFGPGTRLLVL.

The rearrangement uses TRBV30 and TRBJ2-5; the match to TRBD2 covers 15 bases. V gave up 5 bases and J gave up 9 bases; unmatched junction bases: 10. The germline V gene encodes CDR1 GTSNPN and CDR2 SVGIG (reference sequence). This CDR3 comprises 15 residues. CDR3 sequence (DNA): TGTGCCTGGGGGACTAGCGGGGGGTCCGGCGGGGCCCAGTACTTC. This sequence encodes CAWGTSGGSGGAQYF.

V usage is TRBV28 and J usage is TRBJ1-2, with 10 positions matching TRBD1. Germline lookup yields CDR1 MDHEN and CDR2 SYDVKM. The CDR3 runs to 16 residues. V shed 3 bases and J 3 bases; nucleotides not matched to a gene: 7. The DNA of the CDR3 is TGTGCCAGCAGTTTGGGTGGACAGGGGGGTTACTATGGCTACACCTTC. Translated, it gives CASSLGGQGGYYGYTF.

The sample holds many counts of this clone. This CDR3 is CASSEGDENNSPLHF. The CDR3 nucleotides read TGTGCCAGCAGTGAGGGAGATGAAAATAATTCACCCCTCCACTTT. The chain links TRBV2 to TRBJ1-6; D not resolved. CDR1 is SNHLY and CDR2 is FYNNEI in the germline V gene. The CDR3 length is 15 residues. The ends were cut back, 3 bases at V and 5 bases at J, with 11 bases in the middle.

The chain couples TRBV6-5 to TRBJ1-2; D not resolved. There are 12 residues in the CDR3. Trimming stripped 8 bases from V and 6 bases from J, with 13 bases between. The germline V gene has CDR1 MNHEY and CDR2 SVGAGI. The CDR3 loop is CASQSPPDGYTF. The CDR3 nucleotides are TGTGCCAGCCAATCCCCCCCGGATGGCTACACCTTC.

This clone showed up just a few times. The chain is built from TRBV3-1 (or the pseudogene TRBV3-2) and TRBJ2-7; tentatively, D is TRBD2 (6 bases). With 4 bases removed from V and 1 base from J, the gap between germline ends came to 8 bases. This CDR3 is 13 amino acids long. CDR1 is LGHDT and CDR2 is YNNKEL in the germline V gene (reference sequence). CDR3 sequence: CASSLGTSYEQYF. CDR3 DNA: TGTGCCAGCAGCCTCGGGACTTCCTACGAGCAGTACTTC.